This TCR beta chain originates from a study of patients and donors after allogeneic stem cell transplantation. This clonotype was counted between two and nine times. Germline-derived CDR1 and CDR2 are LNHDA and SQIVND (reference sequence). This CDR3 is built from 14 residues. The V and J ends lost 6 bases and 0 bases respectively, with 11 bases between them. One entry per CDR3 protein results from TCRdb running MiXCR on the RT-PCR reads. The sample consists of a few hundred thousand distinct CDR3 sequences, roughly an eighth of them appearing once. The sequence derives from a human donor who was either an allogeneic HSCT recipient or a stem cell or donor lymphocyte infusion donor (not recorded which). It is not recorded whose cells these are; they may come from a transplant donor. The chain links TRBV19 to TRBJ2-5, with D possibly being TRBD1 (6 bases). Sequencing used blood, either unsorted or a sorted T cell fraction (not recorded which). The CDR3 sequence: CASRRGSYQETQYF. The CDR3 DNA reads TGTGCCAGTAGAAGGGGGAGTTACCAAGAGACCCAGTACTTC.